This T cell receptor (beta chain) is drawn from a study of T cells in Graves' hyperthyroidism and ophthalmopathy. A lack of ophthalmopathy progression within 18 months defined stable Graves' hyperthyroidism. 10 ml of fresh peripheral blood supplied the PBMCs. Regarding the study as a whole: Before onset, ophthalmopathy was predicted by the model a median approximately 6.7 months earlier. The blood repertoire included most of the expanded thyroid clonotypes above 0.001.

This clonotype turned up a few times. Its antigen is not identified. The CDR3 is made up of 13 amino acids. The V end was cut by 4 bases, the J end by 7 bases, with 11 bases between. Germline V gene lookup returns CDR1 SGHRS and CDR2 YFSETQ. Amplification of TCR beta CDR3 regions was performed using RNA transcripts as template. A first-round RT-PCR of the TCR CDR3 used the HTBI primer set. MiXCR, run by TCRdb on the multiplex PCR reads, gives a single entry per CDR3 protein. Found here are around 450,000 distinct CDR3 sequences, less than 20% of them singletons; the top ten hold around 7%. The source material was blood. The rearrangement links TRBV5-1 to TRBJ1-4; tentative D call: TRBD1 (5 bases). This receptor was taken from a woman aged 18-35 years with Graves' hyperthyroidism. The CDR3 is CASSPDSFEKLFF. The CDR3 nucleotides read TGCGCCAGCAGCCCTGACAGTTTTGAAAAACTGTTTTTT. Complete variable domain (other parts from reference TRBV5-1 and TRBJ1-4): KAGVTQTPRYLIKTRGQQVTLSCSPISGHRSVSWYQQTPGQGLQFLFEYFSETQRNKGNFPGRFSGRQFSNSRSEMNVSTLELGDSALYLCASSPDSFEKLFFGSGTQLSVL.